This T cell receptor beta chain was sequenced during a study of T-cell memory formation after mild COVID-19. Study conclusions and caveats: SARS-CoV-2 specificity of second-wave clones peaking day 37 was unconfirmed.

Comments on this clonotype: The antigen is unknown.

TCRdb independently ran MiXCR on the 5' RACE reads; one entry per CDR3 protein. The data show approximately 480,000 distinct CDR3 sequences, 15% to 20% seen once. The sample was PBMCs or a T cell subset sorted from them (not recorded which). The clonotype comes from an adult woman who had mild COVID-19 (a few samples of this study predate the infection). Cell type and time point are not known.

CDR3 sequence (DNA): TGTGCCAGCAGTTTGTTGCACAATCAGCCCCAGCATTTT. This sequence encodes CASSLLHNQPQHF. V gene TRBV12-3 or TRBV12-4 combines with J gene TRBJ1-5, with D unclear. This CDR3 region has 13 residues. Trimming took off 3 bases at V and 3 bases at J, with 6 bases between the two ends.